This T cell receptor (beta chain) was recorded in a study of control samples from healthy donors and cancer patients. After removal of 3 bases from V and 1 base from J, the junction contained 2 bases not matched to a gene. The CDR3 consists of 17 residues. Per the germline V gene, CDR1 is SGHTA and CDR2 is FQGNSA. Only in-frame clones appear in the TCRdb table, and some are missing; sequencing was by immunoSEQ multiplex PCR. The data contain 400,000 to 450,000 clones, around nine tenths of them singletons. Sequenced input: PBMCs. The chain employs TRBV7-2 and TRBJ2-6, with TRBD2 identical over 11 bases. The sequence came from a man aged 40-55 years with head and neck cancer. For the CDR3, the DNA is TGTGCCAGCAGCTTCCTAGCGGGGGGTTCTGGGGCCAACGTCCTGACTTTC. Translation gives CASSFLAGGSGANVLTF.